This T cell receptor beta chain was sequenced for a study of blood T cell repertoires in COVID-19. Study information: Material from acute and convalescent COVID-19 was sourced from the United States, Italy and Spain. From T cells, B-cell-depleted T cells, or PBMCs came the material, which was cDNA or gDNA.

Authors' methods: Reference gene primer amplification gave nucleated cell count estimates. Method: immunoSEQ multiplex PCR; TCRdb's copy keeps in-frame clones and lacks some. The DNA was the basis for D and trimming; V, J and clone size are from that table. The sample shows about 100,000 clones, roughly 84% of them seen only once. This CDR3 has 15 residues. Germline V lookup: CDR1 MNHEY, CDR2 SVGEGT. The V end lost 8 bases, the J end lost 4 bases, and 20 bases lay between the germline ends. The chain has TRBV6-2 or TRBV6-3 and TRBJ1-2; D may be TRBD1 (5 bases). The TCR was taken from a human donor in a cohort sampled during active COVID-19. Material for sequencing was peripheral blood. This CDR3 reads CASGSDRTGPYGYTF. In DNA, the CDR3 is TGTGCCAGCGGTTCCGATAGAACAGGACCCTATGGCTACACCTTC.